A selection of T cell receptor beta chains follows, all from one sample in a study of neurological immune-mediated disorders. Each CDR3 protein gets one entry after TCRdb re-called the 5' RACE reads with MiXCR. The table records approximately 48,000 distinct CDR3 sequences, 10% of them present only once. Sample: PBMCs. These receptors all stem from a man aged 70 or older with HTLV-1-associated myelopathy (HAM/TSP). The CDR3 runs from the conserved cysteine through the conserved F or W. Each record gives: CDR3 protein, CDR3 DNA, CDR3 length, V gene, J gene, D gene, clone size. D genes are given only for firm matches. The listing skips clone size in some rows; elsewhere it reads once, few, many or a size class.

CASSRAGGNEQFF	TGTGCCAGCAGCCGGGCCGGGGGGAATGAGCAGTTCTTC	13	TRBV5-5	TRBJ2-1	TRBD2	few
CASCMSGAVNAEAFF	TGCGCCAGCTGTATGAGCGGAGCAGTTAACGCTGAAGCTTTCTTT	15	TRBV5-1	TRBJ1-1	NA	NA
CASSPSRADTGELFF	TGTGCCAGCTCACCATCTCGGGCGGACACCGGGGAGCTGTTTTTT	15	TRBV18	TRBJ2-2	NA	many
CASSDRGRKTQYF	TGTGCCAGTAGTGACCGGGGTAGGAAGACCCAGTACTTC	13	TRBV19	TRBJ2-5	NA	many
CASSFLAEGELFF	TGTGCCAGCAGCTTCCTGGCGGAGGGGGAGCTGTTTTTT	13	TRBV7-2	TRBJ2-2	NA	many
CSAPRALDEQYF	TGCAGTGCTCCCCGGGCCCTGGACGAGCAGTACTTC	12	TRBV20-1	TRBJ2-7	NA	many
CASSFTGVQPQHF	TGTGCCAGCAGTTTCACAGGGGTTCAGCCCCAGCATTTT	13	TRBV12-3/TRBV12-4	TRBJ1-5	TRBD1	many
CASSITQDRGYRNTEAFF	TGTGCCAGTAGTATAACCCAGGACAGGGGTTATCGGAACACTGAAGCTTTCTTT	18	TRBV19	TRBJ1-1	TRBD1	many
CATSESFDGSGQYF	TGTGCCACCAGTGAATCATTTGACGGATCCGGGCAGTACTTC	14	TRBV24-1	TRBJ2-7	NA	many
CASRPGQGETQYF	TGTGCCAGCAGACCCGGACAGGGGGAGACCCAGTACTTC	13	TRBV5-5	TRBJ2-5	TRBD1	many
CSASSLLAGGPDEQFF	TGCAGTGCTAGTTCCTTATTAGCGGGAGGGCCGGATGAGCAGTTCTTC	16	TRBV20-1	TRBJ2-1	TRBD2	many
CASSSDAGSPLHF	TGTGCCAGCTCCTCGGACGCAGGTTCACCCCTCCACTTT	13	TRBV18	TRBJ1-6	NA	many
CASSPLGAGGSEKLFF	TGTGCCAGCAGCCCCCTTGGGGCAGGTGGGAGTGAAAAACTGTTTTTT	16	TRBV12-3/TRBV12-4	TRBJ1-4	NA	many
CSASEAGRQETQYF	TGCAGTGCTAGCGAGGCGGGACGCCAAGAGACCCAGTACTTC	14	TRBV20-1	TRBJ2-5	NA	many
CASSSQWDEQFF	TGTGCCAGCAGCTCCCAGTGGGATGAGCAGTTCTTC	12	TRBV11-1	TRBJ2-1	NA	many
CASSPQRRNTDTQYF	TGTGCCAGCTCACCTCAACGGAGGAACACAGATACGCAGTATTTT	15	TRBV18	TRBJ2-3	NA	many
CASSSGQSYNSPLHF	TGTGCCAGCAGCTCCGGACAGTCATATAATTCACCCCTCCACTTT	15	TRBV11-1	TRBJ1-6	NA	many
CASSLAGTPQETQYF	TGTGCCAGCAGCTTAGCGGGGACTCCCCAAGAGACCCAGTACTTC	15	TRBV7-7	TRBJ2-5	NA	many
CASSPMRRDTQYF	TGTGCCAGCTCACCAATGCGTCGAGATACGCAGTATTTT	13	TRBV18	TRBJ2-3	NA	many
CASRDALKQYF	TGTGCCAGCAGGGACGCCTTAAAGCAGTATTTT	11	TRBV2	TRBJ2-3	NA	many
CASSLAGAGELFF	TGTGCCAGCAGCTTGGCAGGGGCCGGGGAGCTGTTTTTT	13	TRBV7-2	TRBJ2-2	NA	many
CAIRTSGNGELFF	TGTGCCATCAGGACTAGCGGGAACGGGGAGCTGTTTTTT	13	TRBV10-3	TRBJ2-2	TRBD2	many
CASSTIRETQYF	TGTGCCAGCAGTACCATCAGGGAGACCCAGTACTTC	12	TRBV6-6	TRBJ2-5	NA	many
CASSLPSWTGDNEQFF	TGTGCCAGCAGCTTGCCCTCATGGACAGGGGATAATGAGCAGTTCTTC	16	TRBV5-5	TRBJ2-1	TRBD1	many
CASSEQGSQPQHF	TGTGCCAGTAGTGAACAGGGCTCTCAGCCCCAGCATTTT	13	TRBV19	TRBJ1-5	NA	many
CASRGSGLAGNEQYF	TGTGCCAGCAGGGGTAGTGGACTAGCGGGAAACGAGCAGTACTTC	15	TRBV6-6	TRBJ2-7	TRBD2	many
CASRRDTYYEQYF	TGTGCTAGTAGGAGGGACACCTACTACGAGCAGTACTTC	13	TRBV12-5	TRBJ2-7	NA	many
CASSFQGSPGYTF	TGTGCCAGCAGCTTCCAAGGCTCTCCAGGCTACACCTTC	13	TRBV7-9	TRBJ1-2	NA	many
CASSSTGVGELFF	TGTGCCAGCAGCTCAACGGGTGTAGGGGAGCTGTTTTTT	13	TRBV3-1	TRBJ2-2	NA	many
CASSLGSSYNEQFF	TGCGCCAGCAGCTTGGGTAGCTCCTACAATGAGCAGTTCTTC	14	TRBV5-1	TRBJ2-1	NA	many
CASSQDPVAGGPIRKQYF	TGCGCCAGCAGCCAAGATCCCGTAGCGGGAGGGCCTATTAGGAAGCAGTATTTT	18	TRBV4-1	TRBJ2-3	TRBD2	few
CASTPWDRGLNEQYF	TGTGCCAGCACCCCCTGGGACAGGGGGCTAAACGAGCAGTACTTC	15	TRBV28	TRBJ2-7	TRBD1	NA
CASSHGTAGQPQHF	TGTGCCAGCAGCCATGGGACGGCTGGTCAGCCCCAGCATTTT	14	TRBV5-5	TRBJ1-5	NA	many
CASSPRDSYYEQYF	TGTGCCAGCAGCCCGCGGGACAGCTACTACGAGCAGTACTTC	14	TRBV5-6	TRBJ2-7	NA	many
CASIPTGAGNTEAFF	TGCGCCAGCATCCCAACAGGGGCTGGGAACACTGAAGCTTTCTTT	15	TRBV5-1	TRBJ1-1	TRBD1	NA